One T cell receptor (beta chain) is described in this entry. There is no known antigen for this receptor. Base qualities are not recorded, but no much larger clone differs from it by a single base. This sample is part of a study of shared T cell receptors in the human thymus (dated by TCRdb to the early 2020s). Concerning the study at large: The study examined how the human thymus generates shared, self-reactive T-cell receptor alpha chains.

The CDR1 and CDR2 encoded by the germline V gene (reference sequence) are SSHAT and FNYEAQ. There are 13 amino acids in the CDR3, from cysteine to phenylalanine inclusive. The only DNA kept is the CDR3, 39 bases in frame from the first base. Library method: the immunoSEQ multiplex PCR assay. Drawn from immuneACCESS, this table holds only the in-frame rearrangements with V and J called that TCRdb kept. Clones are partly lost; checked studies trace under half to an unresolved V gene and leave the rest unexplained. The sample includes hundreds of thousands of clones, with roughly 94% observed a single time. The ten largest clonotypes hold 0.015% to 0.02% of the sample.

Sequencing used thymocytes. This sequence originates from a human donor. Here the chain combines TRBV7-7 and TRBJ2-7; tentative D gene TRBD2, with 5 bases matching. This receptor has the CDR3 CASRNPLVYEQYF. The DNA reads TGTGCTAGCCGGAACCCACTAGTCTACGAGCAGTACTTC.